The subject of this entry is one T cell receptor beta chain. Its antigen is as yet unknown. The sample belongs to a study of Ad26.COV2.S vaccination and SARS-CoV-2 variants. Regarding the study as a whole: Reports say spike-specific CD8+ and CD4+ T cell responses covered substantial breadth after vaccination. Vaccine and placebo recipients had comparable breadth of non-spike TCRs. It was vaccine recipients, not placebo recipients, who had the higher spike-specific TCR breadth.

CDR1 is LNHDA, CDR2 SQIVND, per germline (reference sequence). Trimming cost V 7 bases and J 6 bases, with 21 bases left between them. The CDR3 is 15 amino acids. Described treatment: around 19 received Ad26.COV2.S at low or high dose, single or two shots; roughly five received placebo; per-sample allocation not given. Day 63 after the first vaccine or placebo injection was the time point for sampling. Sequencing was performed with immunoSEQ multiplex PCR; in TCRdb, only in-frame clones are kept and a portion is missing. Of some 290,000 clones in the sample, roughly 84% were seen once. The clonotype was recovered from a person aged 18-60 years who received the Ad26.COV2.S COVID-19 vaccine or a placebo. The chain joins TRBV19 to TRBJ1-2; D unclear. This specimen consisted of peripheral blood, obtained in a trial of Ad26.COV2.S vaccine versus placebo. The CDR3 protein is CASISQVGIANGYTF. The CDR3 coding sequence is TGTGCCAGTATCTCTCAGGTGGGGATAGCGAATGGCTACACCTTC. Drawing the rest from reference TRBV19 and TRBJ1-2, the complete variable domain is DGGITQSPKYLFRKEGQNVTLSCEQNLNHDAMYWYRQDPGQGLRLIYYSQIVNDFQKGDIAEGYSVSREKKESFPLTVTSAQKNPTAFYLCASISQVGIANGYTFGSGTRLTVV.